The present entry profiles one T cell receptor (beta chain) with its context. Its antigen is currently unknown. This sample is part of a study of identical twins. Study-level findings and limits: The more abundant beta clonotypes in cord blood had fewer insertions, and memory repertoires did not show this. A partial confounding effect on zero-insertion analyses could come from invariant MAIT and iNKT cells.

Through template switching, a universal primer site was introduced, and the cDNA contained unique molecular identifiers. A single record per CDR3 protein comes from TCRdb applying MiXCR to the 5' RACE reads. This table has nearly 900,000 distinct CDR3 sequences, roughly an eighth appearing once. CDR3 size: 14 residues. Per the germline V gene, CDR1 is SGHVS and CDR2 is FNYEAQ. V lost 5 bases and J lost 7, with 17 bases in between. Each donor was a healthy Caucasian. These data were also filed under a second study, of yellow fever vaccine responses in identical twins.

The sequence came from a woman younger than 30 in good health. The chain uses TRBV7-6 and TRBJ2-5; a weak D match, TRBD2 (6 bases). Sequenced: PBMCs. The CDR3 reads CASSKSSGGWTQYF. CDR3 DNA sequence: TGTGCCAGCAGCAAAAGCTCCGGAGGGTGGACCCAGTACTTC.